This T cell receptor beta chain was recorded in a study of CD4 T cells in relation to SARS-CoV-2 and coronaviruses. At the level of the study: Controls used an HIV-1 Nef peptide pool or no peptide.

About this clone itself: Antigen: not known.

Clones were read by immunoSEQ multiplex PCR, and TCRdb kept only the in-frame ones, dropping some. The sample records 25,000 to 30,000 clones, about 80% being singletons. The unexposed donors gave CD4+ T cells in about 2011-2018, prior to COVID-19. The cells were cultured for over eight days before CD4+ T cells were isolated. Half the medium was replaced with IL-2 medium on days 3 and 7. Trimming took 0 bases from V and 8 from J, leaving 11 bases between them. The length of the CDR3 is 14 residues. Germline CDR1 is SGHDT and CDR2 is YYEEEE. This clonotype originated in a human donor in good health. The sequenced sample consisted of CD4+ T cells from PBMCs, cultured in vitro. The chain employs TRBV5-6 and TRBJ1-4, with a tentative D call TRBD1 (5 bases). The CDR3 is CASSLAQGLEKLFF. As DNA, the CDR3 is TGTGCCAGCAGCTTGGCGCAGGGCTTGGAAAAACTGTTTTTT.